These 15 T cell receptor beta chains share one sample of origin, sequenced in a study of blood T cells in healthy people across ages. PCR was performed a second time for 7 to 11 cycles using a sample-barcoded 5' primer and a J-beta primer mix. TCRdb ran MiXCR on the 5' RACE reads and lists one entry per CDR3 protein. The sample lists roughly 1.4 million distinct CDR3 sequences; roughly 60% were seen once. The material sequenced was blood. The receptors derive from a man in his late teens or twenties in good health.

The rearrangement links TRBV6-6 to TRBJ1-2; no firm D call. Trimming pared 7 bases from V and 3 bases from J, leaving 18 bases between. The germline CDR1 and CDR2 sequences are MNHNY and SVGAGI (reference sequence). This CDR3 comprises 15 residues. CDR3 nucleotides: TGTGCCAGCAACATAGACCGGCGGAACTACTATGGCTACACCTTC. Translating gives CASNIDRRNYYGYTF.

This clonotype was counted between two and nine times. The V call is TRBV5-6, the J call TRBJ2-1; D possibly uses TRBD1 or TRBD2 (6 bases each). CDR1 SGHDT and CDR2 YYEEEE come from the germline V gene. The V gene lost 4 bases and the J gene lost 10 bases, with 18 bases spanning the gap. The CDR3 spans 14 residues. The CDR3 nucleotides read TGTGCCAGCAGCGCGGGAAACAGGGTTCGGGAGCAGTTCTTC. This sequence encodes CASSAGNRVREQFF.

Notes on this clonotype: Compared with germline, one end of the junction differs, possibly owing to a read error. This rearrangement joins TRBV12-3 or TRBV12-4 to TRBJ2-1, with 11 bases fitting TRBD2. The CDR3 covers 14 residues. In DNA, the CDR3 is TGTGCCAGCACTTTAGCGGGAGGGTACAATGAGCAGTTCTTC. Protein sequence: CASTLAGGYNEQFF.

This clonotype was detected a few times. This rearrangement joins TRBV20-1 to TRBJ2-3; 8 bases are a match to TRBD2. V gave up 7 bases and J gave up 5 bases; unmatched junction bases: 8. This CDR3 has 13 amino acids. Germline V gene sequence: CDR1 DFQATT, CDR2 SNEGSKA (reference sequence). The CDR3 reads CSGRLAGLDTQYF. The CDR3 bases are TGCAGTGGGCGGCTAGCGGGTTTAGATACGCAGTATTTT.

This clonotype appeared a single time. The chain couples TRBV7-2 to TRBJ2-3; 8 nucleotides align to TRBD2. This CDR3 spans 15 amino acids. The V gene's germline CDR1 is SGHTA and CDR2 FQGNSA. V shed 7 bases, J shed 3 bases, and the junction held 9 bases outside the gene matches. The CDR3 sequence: CASTVTGGGTDTQYF. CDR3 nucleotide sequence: TGTGCCAGCACCGTTACTGGCGGGGGGACAGATACGCAGTATTTT.

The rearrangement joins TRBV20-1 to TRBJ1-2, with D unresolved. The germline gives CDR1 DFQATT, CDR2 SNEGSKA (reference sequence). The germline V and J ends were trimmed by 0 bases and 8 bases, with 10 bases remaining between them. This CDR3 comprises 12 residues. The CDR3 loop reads CSARDEDGGYTF. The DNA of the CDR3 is TGCAGTGCTAGAGATGAGGATGGGGGCTACACCTTC.

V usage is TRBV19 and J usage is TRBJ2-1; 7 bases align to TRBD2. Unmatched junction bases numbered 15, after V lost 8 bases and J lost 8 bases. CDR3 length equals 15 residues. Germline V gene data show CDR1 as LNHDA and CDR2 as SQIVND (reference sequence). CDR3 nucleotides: TGTGCCAGTGTACAACCTGGGACTAAGGCCGATGAGCAGTTCTTC. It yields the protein CASVQPGTKADEQFF.

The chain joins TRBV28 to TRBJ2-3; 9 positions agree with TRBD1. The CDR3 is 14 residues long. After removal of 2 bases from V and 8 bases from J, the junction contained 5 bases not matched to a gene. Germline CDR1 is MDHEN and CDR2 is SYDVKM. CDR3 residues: CASSLPGTGSTQYF. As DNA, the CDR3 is TGTGCCAGCAGTTTACCTGGGACAGGGAGTACGCAGTATTTT. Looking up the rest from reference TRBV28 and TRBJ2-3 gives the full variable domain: DVKVTQSSRYLVKRTGEKVFLECVQDMDHENMFWYRQDPGLGLRLIYFSYDVKMKEKGDIPEGYSVSREKKERFSLILESASTNQTSMYLCASSLPGTGSTQYFGPGTRLTVL.

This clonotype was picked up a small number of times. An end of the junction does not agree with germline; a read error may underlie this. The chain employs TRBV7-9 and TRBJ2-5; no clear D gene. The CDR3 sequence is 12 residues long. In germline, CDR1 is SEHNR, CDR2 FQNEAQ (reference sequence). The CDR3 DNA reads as TGTTCCAGCAGCCCTGGACAAGAGACCCAGTACTTC. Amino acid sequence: CSSSPGQETQYF.

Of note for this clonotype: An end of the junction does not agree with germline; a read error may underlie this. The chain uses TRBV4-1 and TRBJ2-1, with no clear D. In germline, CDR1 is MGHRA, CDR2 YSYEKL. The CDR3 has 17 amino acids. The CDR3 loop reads CAGSQDPPENSYNEQFF. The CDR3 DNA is TGCGCCGGCAGCCAAGATCCCCCGGAAAATTCCTACAATGAGCAGTTCTTC.

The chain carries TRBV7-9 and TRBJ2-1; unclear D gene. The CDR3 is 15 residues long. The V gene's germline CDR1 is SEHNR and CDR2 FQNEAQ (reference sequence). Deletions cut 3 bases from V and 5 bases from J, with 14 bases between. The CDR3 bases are TGTGCCAGCAGCTTTAGGCTAGATTCCCACAATGAGCAGTTCTTC. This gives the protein CASSFRLDSHNEQFF.

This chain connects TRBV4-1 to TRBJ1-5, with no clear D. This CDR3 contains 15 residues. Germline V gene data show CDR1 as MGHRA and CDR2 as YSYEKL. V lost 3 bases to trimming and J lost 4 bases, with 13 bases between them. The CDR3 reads CASSQAVSQNQPQHF. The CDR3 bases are TGCGCCAGCAGCCAGGCGGTCAGTCAAAATCAGCCCCAGCATTTT.

The DNA of the CDR3 is TGCGCCAGCCGTACTAGCAGCATCGTGAACACCGGGGAGCTGTTTTTT. It yields the protein CASRTSSIVNTGELFF. The chain combines TRBV5-1 with TRBJ2-2; perhaps TRBD2 as D (6 bases). The germline V gene has CDR1 SGHRS and CDR2 YFSETQ. V lost 7 bases, J lost 1 base, and 17 bases lay in between. CDR3 length: 16 residues. The variable domain in full, with the rest retrieved from reference TRBV5-1 and TRBJ2-2, is KAGVTQTPRYLIKTRGQQVTLSCSPISGHRSVSWYQQTPGQGLQFLFEYFSETQRNKGNFPGRFSGRQFSNSRSEMNVSTLELGDSALYLCASRTSSIVNTGELFFGEGSRLTVL.

This CDR3 is CASSLGDTYYEQYF. The CDR3 DNA reads TGCGCCAGCAGCTTGGGGGACACCTACTACGAGCAGTACTTC. The V and J genes are TRBV5-1 and TRBJ2-7; perhaps TRBD1 as D (6 bases). The CDR3 spans 14 residues. Trimming removed 0 bases at V and 3 bases at J, with 10 bases between. Germline CDR1 reads SGHRS; CDR2 reads YFSETQ.

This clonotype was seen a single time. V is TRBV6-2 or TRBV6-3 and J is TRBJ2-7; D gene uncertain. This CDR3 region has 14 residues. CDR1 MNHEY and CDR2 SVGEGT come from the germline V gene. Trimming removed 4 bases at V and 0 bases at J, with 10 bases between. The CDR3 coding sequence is TGTGCCAGCAGTTCCCTGATAAGCTCCTACGAGCAGTACTTC. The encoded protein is CASSSLISSYEQYF.